The 13 T cell receptor beta chains listed next were all sequenced from one sample in a study of human T cells and chemical hapten exposure. In TCRdb, the RACE reads were re-called with MiXCR into one record per CDR3 protein. The sample contains about 97,000 distinct CDR3 sequences, roughly a quarter of which appear only once. Noted time point: patch test 3, about 24 weeks after DPC sensitization. Documented treatment: therapeutic diphenylcyclopropenone sensitization with weekly scalp DPC. This sample comprised whole blood, obtained in connection with sensitization to the hapten diphenylcyclopropenone (DPC). The source of these receptors is a man aged 40-55 years with alopecia areata. Some clones in this sample may be carry-over from other donors' samples.

This clonotype was seen only a few times. The chain uses TRBV20-1 and TRBJ1-5; D call uncertain. Germline CDR1 is DFQATT and CDR2 is SNEGSKA (reference sequence). The CDR3 loop spans 14 amino acids. Trimming took 3 bases from V and 2 from J, leaving 11 bases between them. This CDR3 is CSASPLEGNQPQHF. The CDR3 coding sequence is TGCAGTGCTAGCCCACTCGAGGGCAATCAGCCCCAGCATTTT.

Many counts were recorded for this clonotype. The rearrangement uses TRBV20-1 and TRBJ2-7; the match to TRBD1 covers 11 bases. Trimming at V came to 5 bases and at J to 4 bases, leaving 7 bases not matched to a gene. The CDR3 has 14 residues. CDR1 and CDR2 (germline): DFQATT, SNEGSKA (reference sequence). This CDR3 is CSAPRTGGFYEQYF. CDR3 sequence (DNA): TGCAGTGCTCCGCGGACAGGGGGCTTTTACGAGCAGTACTTC.

Only a few counts were recorded for this clonotype. This chain links TRBV28 with TRBJ2-7, with 8 nucleotides matching TRBD2. There are 14 residues in the CDR3. Trimming took 2 bases from V and 4 from J; bases not matched to a gene: 4. Germline V CDR1 and CDR2: MDHEN, SYDVKM. CDR3: CASSLASSGYEQYF. CDR3 sequence (DNA): TGTGCCAGCAGTTTAGCCTCTAGCGGGTACGAGCAGTACTTC.

The rearrangement joins TRBV5-5 to TRBJ2-1; 7 nucleotides line up with TRBD2. CDR3 length: 13 amino acids. Germline V lookup: CDR1 SGHKS, CDR2 YYEKEE (reference sequence). Trimming took 4 bases from V and 15 from J; bases not matched to a gene: 13. The DNA for the CDR3 is TGTGCCAGCAGCCGAGGAGCGGGATCCCCCCTGTTCTTC. Its translation is CASSRGAGSPLFF.

This clonotype was seen at least ten times. The chain joins TRBV20-1 to TRBJ2-7; TRBD2 matches at 8 bases. CDR1 and CDR2 (germline): DFQATT, SNEGSKA (reference sequence). J gave up 3 bases and V 2 bases, and 15 bases lay outside the gene matches. This CDR3 is built from 17 residues. The CDR3 loop reads CSARPLSGRIIDYEQYF. The CDR3 nucleotides are TGCAGTGCTAGACCCCTAAGCGGGAGAATAATCGACTACGAGCAGTACTTC.

V gene TRBV28 combines with J gene TRBJ2-4, with D tentatively TRBD2 (7 bases). The germline V gene encodes CDR1 MDHEN and CDR2 SYDVKM. This CDR3 is 20 amino acids long. The V and J ends lost 6 bases and 2 bases respectively, with 29 bases between them. The CDR3 region has the DNA TGTGCCAGCAGCCCCCCCCTGGGCAGGGGAGGGGTGCAACCCAAAAACATTCAGTACTTC. It specifies CASSPPLGRGGVQPKNIQYF.

This clonotype was detected a few times. The chain is built from TRBV2 and TRBJ2-6; D remains ambiguous. The CDR3 spans 15 residues. CDR1 and CDR2 from the germline V gene are SNHLY and FYNNEI. Trimming removed 6 bases from V and 0 bases from J, with 9 bases in between. The CDR3 loop reads CASREASSGANVLTF. DNA of the CDR3: TGTGCCAGCAGAGAGGCTAGCTCTGGGGCCAACGTCCTGACTTTC.

The chain combines TRBV28 with TRBJ2-2; D is perhaps TRBD2 (6 bases). Trimming stripped 2 bases from V and 2 bases from J, with 12 bases between. From germline, CDR1 is MDHEN and CDR2 SYDVKM. The CDR3 extends over 16 amino acids. The CDR3 loop is CASSLRAGFNTGELFF. CDR3 sequence (DNA): TGTGCCAGCAGTTTACGAGCGGGCTTTAACACCGGGGAGCTGTTTTTT. Based on the CDR3 plus reference TRBV28 and TRBJ2-2, the full variable domain is DVKVTQSSRYLVKRTGEKVFLECVQDMDHENMFWYRQDPGLGLRLIYFSYDVKMKEKGDIPEGYSVSREKKERFSLILESASTNQTSMYLCASSLRAGFNTGELFFGEGSRLTVL.

A single count supports this clonotype. The V gene is TRBV6-5, the J gene TRBJ2-5, with TRBD1 matching 8 bases. The CDR3 is made up of 15 amino acids. V dropped 6 bases and J dropped 5; count of bases not matched to a gene: 11. Germline V gene lookup returns CDR1 MNHEY and CDR2 SVGAGI. The CDR3 region has the DNA TGTGCCAGCAGCTCCAGACAGGGGATATGGGAGACCCAGTACTTC. Its translation: CASSSRQGIWETQYF.

This clonotype occurred many times. The chain has TRBV14 and TRBJ2-1; tentative D call: TRBD1 (5 bases). The V end lost 4 bases, the J end lost 8 bases, and 15 bases lay between the germline ends. Germline V gene data show CDR1 as SGHDN and CDR2 as FVKESK. This CDR3 comprises 14 residues. CDR3 amino acids: CASSRQGNPHEQFF. CDR3 in DNA: TGTGCCAGCAGCCGCCAGGGAAATCCGCATGAGCAGTTCTTC.

Comments on this clonotype: One base away lies a much larger clone, so this may be a sequencing read error. This chain joins TRBV5-1 and TRBJ2-3; D not resolved. The CDR3 is made up of 12 amino acids. V lost 1 base and J 2 bases, leaving 2 bases between the germline ends. CDR1 and CDR2 (germline): SGHRS, YFSETQ. CDR3 protein: CASSLPTDTQYF. CDR3 sequence (DNA): TGCGCCAGCAGCTTGCCCACAGATACGCAGTATTTT. The full variable domain, completed using reference TRBV5-1 and TRBJ2-3, is KAGVTQTPRYLIKTRGQQVTLSCSPISGHRSVSWYQQTPGQGLQFLFEYFSETQRNKGNFPGRFSGRQFSNSRSEMNVSTLELGDSALYLCASSLPTDTQYFGPGTRLTVL.

This clonotype was seen a few times. The chain recombines TRBV5-1 with TRBJ1-2; no definite D call. Deletions cut 0 bases from V and 6 bases from J, with 9 bases between. The CDR3 is 13 residues long. Germline assignment: CDR1 SGHRS and CDR2 YFSETQ. Here the CDR3 reads CASSLEGCHGYTF. In DNA form, the CDR3 reads TGCGCCAGCAGCTTGGAGGGCTGTCATGGCTACACCTTC.

This clonotype appeared a few times. This sequence joins TRBV5-1 and TRBJ1-1; D remains unclear. Germline values: CDR1 SGHRS, CDR2 YFSETQ. The CDR3 has 14 residues. The germline V and J ends were trimmed by 0 bases and 2 bases, with 8 bases remaining between them. For the CDR3, the DNA is TGCGCCAGCAGCTTGGCCCCAGGAAACACTGAAGCTTTCTTT. Translating it yields CASSLAPGNTEAFF.